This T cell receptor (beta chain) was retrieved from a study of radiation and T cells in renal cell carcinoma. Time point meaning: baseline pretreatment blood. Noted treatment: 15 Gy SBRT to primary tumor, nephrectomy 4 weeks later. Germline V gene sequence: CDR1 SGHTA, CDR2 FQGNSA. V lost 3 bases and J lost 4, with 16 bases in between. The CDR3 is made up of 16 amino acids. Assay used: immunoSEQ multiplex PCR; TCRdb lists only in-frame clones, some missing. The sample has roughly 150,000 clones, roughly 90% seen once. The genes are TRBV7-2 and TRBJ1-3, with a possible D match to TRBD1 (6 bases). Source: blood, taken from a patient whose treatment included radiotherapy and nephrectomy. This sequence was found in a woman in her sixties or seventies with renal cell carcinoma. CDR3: CASSFLGGAVGNTIYF. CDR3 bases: TGTGCCAGCAGCTTCCTTGGGGGGGCGGTGGGAAACACCATATATTTT.